This is a list of T cell receptor beta chains from one sample in a study of T cell responses to AZD1222 COVID-19 vaccine. Generated by immunoSEQ multiplex PCR, the TCRdb table keeps only in-frame clones and is missing some. The sample has some 100,000 clones, 85% to 90% seen once. The sequenced sample was peripheral blood, obtained on day 0 of AZD1222 vaccination. These TCRs come from an adult in good health. CDR3s include the opening cysteine and the closing phenylalanine or tryptophan. The D gene is left open where the match is weak. Size values are once, few and many counts, or a class for expanded clones, and some rows have none.

D: TRBD2; V: TRBV27; length: 16; size: NA; J: TRBJ2-5; CDR3: CASSRVASGSRETQYF; DNA: TGTGCCAGCAGTAGAGTTGCTAGCGGGAGTAGGGAGACCCAGTACTTC
D: NA; V: TRBV18; length: 13; size: NA; J: TRBJ2-5; CDR3: CASSPRGLETQYF; DNA: TGTGCCAGCTCACCGAGGGGTTTGGAGACCCAGTACTTC
D: TRBD1; V: TRBV6-1; length: 16; size: NA; J: TRBJ2-7; CDR3: CASSERAGTATYEQYF; DNA: TGTGCCAGCAGTGAGAGAGCTGGGACAGCCACCTACGAGCAGTACTTC
D: NA; V: TRBV29-1; length: 13; size: NA; J: TRBJ2-3; CDR3: CSVDTRRLDTQYF; DNA: TGCAGCGTTGACACCCGGAGGTTGGATACGCAGTATTTT
D: NA; V: TRBV18; length: 12; size: few; J: TRBJ2-7; CDR3: CASSPLAFEQYF; DNA: TGTGCCAGCTCACCATTAGCGTTCGAGCAGTACTTC
D: TRBD1; V: TRBV6-5; length: 15; size: NA; J: TRBJ2-5; CDR3: CASSLTGGGAETQYF; DNA: TGTGCCAGCAGCCTGACAGGGGGCGGAGCAGAGACCCAGTACTTC
D: NA; V: TRBV5-1; length: 13; size: NA; J: TRBJ1-2; CDR3: CASSPTGIYGYTF; DNA: TGCGCCAGCAGCCCCACAGGGATCTATGGCTACACCTTC
D: NA; V: TRBV20-1; length: 11; size: NA; J: TRBJ2-1; CDR3: CSAKGYNEQFF; DNA: TGCAGTGCTAAAGGATACAATGAGCAGTTCTTC
D: NA; V: TRBV12-3/TRBV12-4; length: 13; size: NA; J: TRBJ1-2; CDR3: CASRPLGGYGYTF; DNA: TGTGCCAGCAGACCCCTTGGGGGCTATGGCTACACCTTC
D: NA; V: TRBV4-1; length: 18; size: NA; J: TRBJ2-1; CDR3: CASSQALRGRFSYNEQFF; DNA: TGCGCCAGCAGCCAAGCCCTCCGGGGGCGCTTCTCCTACAATGAGCAGTTCTTC
D: TRBD1; V: TRBV2; length: 14; size: NA; J: TRBJ2-7; CDR3: CASSGQGAYDEQYF; DNA: TGTGCCAGCAGTGGACAGGGAGCCTACGACGAGCAGTACTTC
D: NA; V: TRBV5-1; length: 13; size: NA; J: TRBJ2-5; CDR3: CASSLGVQETQYF; DNA: TGCGCCAGCAGCTTGGGGGTACAAGAGACCCAGTACTTC
D: NA; V: TRBV10-3; length: 13; size: NA; J: TRBJ1-5; CDR3: CAISDNWDQPQHF; DNA: TGTGCCATCAGTGATAATTGGGATCAGCCCCAGCATTTT
D: NA; V: TRBV15; length: 13; size: NA; J: TRBJ1-5; CDR3: CATRNQGNQPQHF; DNA: TGTGCCACCCGGAATCAAGGGAACCAGCCCCAGCATTTT
D: TRBD1; V: TRBV19; length: 14; size: NA; J: TRBJ1-5; CDR3: CASRIQGARRPQHF; DNA: TGTGCCAGTAGGATACAGGGGGCGCGAAGGCCCCAGCATTTT
D: NA; V: TRBV27; length: 15; size: NA; J: TRBJ1-5; CDR3: CASRGAGEANQPQHF; DNA: TGTGCCAGCAGGGGGGCCGGGGAGGCGAATCAGCCCCAGCATTTT
D: NA; V: TRBV12-3/TRBV12-4; length: 13; size: NA; J: TRBJ1-2; CDR3: CASSKRVGLGYTF; DNA: TGTGCCAGCAGTAAAAGGGTGGGCCTAGGCTACACCTTC
D: NA; V: TRBV5-4; length: 17; size: NA; J: TRBJ1-4; CDR3: CASSLAGAASTNEKLFF; DNA: TGTGCCAGCAGCTTGGCTGGGGCAGCTTCAACTAATGAAAAACTGTTTTTT
D: TRBD1; V: TRBV27; length: 16; size: NA; J: TRBJ1-6; CDR3: CASSSQLQGYNSPLHF; DNA: TGTGCCAGCAGTTCGCAACTACAGGGGTATAATTCACCCCTCCACTTT
D: TRBD1; V: TRBV7-9; length: 16; size: NA; J: TRBJ2-3; CDR3: CASSGRDRPSTDTQYF; DNA: TGTGCCAGCAGCGGGCGGGACAGGCCGAGCACAGATACGCAGTATTTT
D: TRBD1; V: TRBV5-6; length: 15; size: NA; J: TRBJ1-3; CDR3: CASSRTGGRRNTIYF; DNA: TGTGCCAGCAGCCGTACAGGGGGCCGGCGAAACACCATATATTTT
D: TRBD1; V: TRBV6-1; length: 14; size: NA; J: TRBJ1-2; CDR3: CASSEDPGQAPYTF; DNA: TGTGCCAGCAGTGAAGACCCGGGACAGGCACCATACACCTTC
D: NA; V: TRBV5-1; length: 17; size: NA; J: TRBJ1-1; CDR3: CASSLWGLGATDPEAFF; DNA: TGCGCCAGCAGCCTCTGGGGTTTAGGCGCGACGGACCCTGAAGCTTTCTTT
D: TRBD1; V: TRBV7-2; length: 14; size: once; J: TRBJ1-2; CDR3: CASSLVRDSYGYTF; DNA: TGTGCCAGCAGCTTAGTACGGGACAGCTATGGCTACACCTTC
D: NA; V: TRBV5-1; length: 14; size: NA; J: TRBJ1-5; CDR3: CASSLNHPNQPQHF; DNA: TGCGCCAGCAGCTTGAATCACCCAAATCAGCCCCAGCATTTT
D: NA; V: TRBV28; length: 11; size: NA; J: TRBJ2-7; CDR3: CASSPGYEQYF; DNA: TGTGCCAGCAGTCCCGGCTACGAGCAGTACTTC
D: TRBD1; V: TRBV19; length: 14; size: NA; J: TRBJ1-1; CDR3: CASSIGDRNTEAFF; DNA: TGTGCCAGTAGTATTGGGGACAGGAACACTGAAGCTTTCTTT
D: NA; V: TRBV6-1; length: 13; size: NA; J: TRBJ2-3; CDR3: CASSEVGADTQYF; DNA: TGTGCCAGCAGTGAAGTGGGGGCAGATACGCAGTATTTT
D: NA; V: TRBV12-5; length: 10; size: NA; J: TRBJ2-7; CDR3: CASGPYEQYF; DNA: TGTGCTAGTGGCCCCTACGAGCAGTACTTC
D: NA; V: TRBV28; length: 15; size: NA; J: TRBJ2-3; CDR3: CASIRGGASTDTQYF; DNA: TGTGCCAGCATAAGAGGCGGTGCTAGCACAGATACGCAGTATTTT
D: NA; V: TRBV6-1; length: 14; size: NA; J: TRBJ1-2; CDR3: CASSDTNGDYGYTF; DNA: TGTGCCAGCAGTGACACGAACGGGGACTATGGCTACACCTTC
D: NA; V: TRBV7-5; length: 14; size: NA; J: TRBJ1-5; CDR3: CVRSFGQGKQPQHF; DNA: TGTGTCAGAAGCTTCGGACAGGGAAAGCAGCCCCAGCATTTT
D: TRBD1; V: TRBV19; length: 18; size: NA; J: TRBJ1-4; CDR3: CASSIVGTGGESNEKLFF; DNA: TGTGCCAGTAGTATAGTTGGGACAGGGGGCGAGTCTAATGAAAAACTGTTTTTT
D: TRBD1; V: TRBV7-9; length: 15; size: NA; J: TRBJ2-3; CDR3: CASSFVTGEVDTQYF; DNA: TGTGCCAGCAGTTTTGTGACAGGGGAGGTAGATACGCAGTATTTT
D: NA; V: TRBV7-3; length: 16; size: many; J: TRBJ1-3; CDR3: CASSEYPRTAGNTIYF; DNA: TGTGCCAGCAGCGAATATCCGAGGACAGCTGGAAACACCATATATTTT
D: TRBD2; V: TRBV5-1; length: 15; size: once; J: TRBJ2-3; CDR3: CASRFGLAGVDTQYF; DNA: TGCGCCAGCAGATTCGGACTAGCGGGAGTAGATACGCAGTATTTT
D: NA; V: TRBV3-1/TRBV3-2; length: 14; size: NA; J: TRBJ1-1; CDR3: CASSQEGSLTEAFF; DNA: TGTGCCAGCAGCCAAGAAGGGAGTTTGACAGAAGCTTTCTTT
D: NA; V: TRBV12-3/TRBV12-4; length: 12; size: NA; J: TRBJ1-2; CDR3: CASSSVMGGYTF; DNA: TGTGCCAGCAGTTCCGTTATGGGCGGCTACACCTTC
D: NA; V: TRBV3-1/TRBV3-2; length: 14; size: NA; J: TRBJ1-1; CDR3: CASSRGEGTTEAFF; DNA: TGTGCCAGCAGCCGTGGGGAGGGGACCACTGAAGCTTTCTTT
D: NA; V: TRBV7-2; length: 13; size: once; J: TRBJ2-7; CDR3: CASSFDTPYEQYF; DNA: TGTGCCAGCAGCTTCGATACCCCCTACGAGCAGTACTTC
D: NA; V: TRBV28; length: 12; size: NA; J: TRBJ1-5; CDR3: CASSLAALPQHF; DNA: TGTGCCAGCAGTTTAGCAGCTCTCCCCCAGCATTTT
D: NA; V: TRBV3-1/TRBV3-2; length: 11; size: NA; J: TRBJ2-3; CDR3: CASSQGQTQYF; DNA: TGTGCCAGCAGCCAGGGGCAAACGCAGTATTTT